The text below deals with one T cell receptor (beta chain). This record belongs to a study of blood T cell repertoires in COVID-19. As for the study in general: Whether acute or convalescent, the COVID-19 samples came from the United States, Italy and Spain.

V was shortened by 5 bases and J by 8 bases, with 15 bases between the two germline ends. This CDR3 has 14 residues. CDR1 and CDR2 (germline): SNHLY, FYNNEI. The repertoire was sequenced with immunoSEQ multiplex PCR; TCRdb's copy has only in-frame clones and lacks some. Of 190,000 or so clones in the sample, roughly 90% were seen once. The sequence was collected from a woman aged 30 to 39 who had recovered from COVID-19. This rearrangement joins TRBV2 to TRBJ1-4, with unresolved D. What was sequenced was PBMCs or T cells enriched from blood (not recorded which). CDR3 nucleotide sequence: TGTGCCAGCAGTATATCAAGAACCCGGGAAAAACTGTTTTTT. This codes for CASSISRTREKLFF.